The rows below give T cell receptor beta chains drawn from one sample of a study of human T cells and chemical hapten exposure. In TCRdb, the RACE reads were re-called with MiXCR into one record per CDR3 protein. Of 280,000 or so distinct CDR3 sequences in the sample, approximately 7.5% were seen once. Here the sequenced sample was whole blood, taken in connection with sensitization to the hapten diphenylcyclopropenone (DPC). The source of these receptors is a man younger than 30 with alopecia areata. Some clones in this sample may be carry-over from other donors' samples. CDR3s include the opening cysteine and the closing phenylalanine or tryptophan. The D gene is left open where the match is weak. Some rows mark clone size as missing; the rest say once, few, many or name a class of expanded clone.

v_call	clone_size	j_call	d_call	cdr3_aa	cdr3_nt
TRBV7-2	-	TRBJ1-1	-	CASSAYKAGPTEAFF	TGTGCCAGCAGCGCATACAAAGCGGGACCCACTGAAGCTTTCTTT
TRBV18	many	TRBJ1-5	-	CASSPPGGSNQPQHF	TGTGCCAGCTCACCACCAGGAGGATCCAATCAGCCCCAGCATTTT
TRBV21-1	-	TRBJ2-5	-	CASSTNETGETQYF	TGTGCCAGCAGCACAAATGAAACAGGAGAGACCCAGTACTTC
TRBV2	many	TRBJ1-1	-	CASSVGQPNTEAFF	TGTGCCAGCAGTGTGGGACAACCTAACACTGAAGCTTTCTTT
TRBV28	-	TRBJ1-6	-	CASQQGVSYNSPLHF	TGTGCCAGCCAACAGGGTGTATCCTATAATTCACCCCTCCACTTT
TRBV7-2	few	TRBJ2-7	-	CASSLASDRFSYEQYF	TGTGCCAGCAGCTTAGCATCGGACCGATTCTCCTACGAGCAGTACTTC
TRBV28	-	TRBJ1-2	-	CASVGVVNYGYTF	TGTGCCAGCGTTGGTGTGGTGAACTATGGCTACACCTTC
TRBV4-3	few	TRBJ2-5	-	CASSQGTGPRETQYF	TGCGCCAGCAGCCAAGGAACAGGCCCCCGAGAGACCCAGTACTTC
TRBV5-6	few	TRBJ1-1	-	CASSLVGREEAFF	TGTGCCAGCAGCTTGGTGGGAAGGGAGGAAGCTTTCTTT
TRBV7-2	-	TRBJ2-4	TRBD2	CASSRTSGEAKNIQYF	TGTGCCAGCAGCAGGACTAGCGGGGAAGCCAAAAACATTCAGTACTTC
TRBV5-1	-	TRBJ1-1	-	CASSSEGGRTEAFF	TGCGCCAGCAGCTCGGAAGGGGGAAGGACTGAAGCTTTCTTT
TRBV7-7	few	TRBJ2-5	-	CASSFQDSGTQYF	TGTGCCAGCAGCTTTCAGGACAGCGGGACCCAGTACTTC
TRBV7-9	many	TRBJ1-1	-	CASSLPGGTEAFF	TGTGCCAGCAGCTTGCCCGGGGGCACTGAAGCTTTCTTT
TRBV4-1	many	TRBJ1-1	-	CASSQREGRFSTEAFF	TGCGCCAGCAGCCAAAGGGAAGGCAGGTTTAGCACTGAAGCTTTCTTT
TRBV4-3	-	TRBJ2-5	-	CASSQETGGQETQYF	TGCGCCAGCAGCCAAGAGACCGGGGGCCAAGAGACCCAGTACTTC
TRBV4-3	-	TRBJ2-1	-	CASSQGPRGNEQFF	TGCGCCAGCAGCCAAGGGCCCAGGGGCAATGAGCAGTTCTTC
TRBV27	-	TRBJ1-5	-	CASSAWGNQPQHF	TGTGCCAGCTCCGCGTGGGGGAATCAGCCCCAGCATTTT
TRBV7-2	-	TRBJ2-1	TRBD1	CASSPTGTGSYEQFF	TGTGCCAGCAGCCCCACCGGGACAGGGTCCTATGAGCAGTTCTTC
TRBV4-3	few	TRBJ1-1	-	CASSQDSGVGTEAFF	TGCGCCAGCAGCCAAGATTCAGGGGTTGGGACTGAAGCTTTCTTT
TRBV27	few	TRBJ1-3	-	CASSSVGTSGNTIYF	TGTGCCAGCAGTTCGGTGGGGACCTCTGGAAACACCATATATTTT
TRBV9	many	TRBJ1-2	TRBD1	CASSVGGQGYYGYTF	TGTGCCAGCAGCGTAGGAGGACAGGGGTACTATGGCTACACCTTC
TRBV6-5	few	TRBJ2-7	TRBD1	CASSRWTPGQTMSNYEQYF	TGTGCCAGCAGCCGGTGGACCCCGGGACAGACCATGTCAAACTACGAGCAGTACTTC
TRBV5-1	few	TRBJ2-5	-	CASSLVTSQETQYF	TGCGCCAGCAGCTTGGTGACCAGCCAAGAGACCCAGTACTTC
TRBV10-3	few	TRBJ1-1	TRBD1	CAISESGQGGVTEAFF	TGTGCCATCAGTGAGTCGGGACAGGGGGGCGTCACTGAAGCTTTCTTT
TRBV7-2	many	TRBJ2-1	-	CASSLGGPGEPYNEQFF	TGTGCCAGCAGCTTGGGGGGCCCGGGGGAGCCCTACAATGAGCAGTTCTTC
TRBV18	few	TRBJ1-1	TRBD1	CASSRDRTGEAFF	TGTGCCAGCTCACGGGACAGGACAGGAGAAGCTTTCTTT
TRBV6-5	-	TRBJ2-3	TRBD1	CASSYKTGSTDTQYF	TGTGCCAGCAGTTATAAGACAGGGTCCACAGATACGCAGTATTTT
TRBV4-1	-	TRBJ1-1	-	CASSQEGENTEAFF	TGCGCCAGCAGCCAAGAAGGTGAGAACACTGAAGCTTTCTTT
TRBV29-1	many	TRBJ2-5	TRBD1	CSVDRQGGETQYF	TGCAGCGTTGACCGACAGGGCGGAGAGACCCAGTACTTC
TRBV12-3/TRBV12-4	few	TRBJ2-7	-	CASSLDGTRGTYEQYF	TGTGCCAGCAGTTTAGATGGAACAAGAGGAACCTACGAGCAGTACTTC
TRBV7-9	few	TRBJ2-3	TRBD2	CASSLEAGGLDTQYF	TGTGCCAGCAGCTTAGAGGCGGGGGGCCTCGATACGCAGTATTTT
TRBV3-1	medium-sized	TRBJ2-7	TRBD1	CASSQVGTGRSYEQYF	TGTGCCAGCAGCCAAGTCGGGACAGGGCGCTCCTACGAGCAGTACTTC
TRBV7-8	few	TRBJ1-2	TRBD1	CASSSRTGTGYTF	TGTGCCAGCAGCTCCAGGACAGGGACTGGCTACACCTTC
TRBV7-2	-	TRBJ2-7	-	CASSRVVNEQYF	TGTGCCAGCAGCCGGGTCGTGAACGAGCAGTACTTC
TRBV6-4	-	TRBJ1-2	TRBD1	CANRDSGSYGYTF	TGTGCAAATAGGGACAGCGGAAGCTATGGCTACACCTTC
TRBV4-3	-	TRBJ2-1	-	CASSQQRVSSYNEQFF	TGCGCCAGCAGCCAACAACGCGTGAGCTCCTACAATGAGCAGTTCTTC
TRBV18	-	TRBJ1-2	-	CASSPGQGLVYGYTF	TGTGCCAGCTCACCCGGCCAGGGCCTTGTCTATGGCTACACCTTC
TRBV12-3/TRBV12-4	few	TRBJ1-5	-	CASSIRVGNQPQHF	TGTGCCAGCAGTATCAGGGTGGGCAATCAGCCCCAGCATTTT
TRBV12-3/TRBV12-4	many	TRBJ1-1	-	CASDIRARDTEAFF	TGTGCCAGCGATATCCGGGCACGAGACACTGAAGCTTTCTTT
TRBV4-1	-	TRBJ1-1	TRBD1	CASSQVGTAMNTEAFF	TGCGCCAGCAGCCAAGTAGGGACAGCTATGAACACTGAAGCTTTCTTT
TRBV14	-	TRBJ1-3	-	CASSSEGWYSGNTIYF	TGTGCCAGCAGTTCGGAGGGCTGGTATTCTGGAAACACCATATATTTT
TRBV2	-	TRBJ1-1	TRBD1	CARLNKQGITEAFF	TGTGCCAGGTTAAATAAACAGGGGATCACTGAAGCTTTCTTT
TRBV5-1	few	TRBJ1-2	TRBD1	CASSLGTHRGYYGYTF	TGCGCCAGCAGCTTGGGTACCCACAGGGGGTACTATGGCTACACCTTC
TRBV21-1	-	TRBJ2-7	-	CASPRTVGEDEQYF	TGTGCCAGTCCCCGGACAGTTGGAGAGGACGAGCAGTACTTC
TRBV5-4	few	TRBJ2-2	TRBD1	CASSLFLLRGPRGTGELFF	TGTGCCAGCAGCTTGTTTCTCCTCAGGGGGCCCAGAGGCACCGGGGAGCTGTTTTTT
TRBV4-1	many	TRBJ2-5	-	CASSLSRVETQYF	TGCGCCAGCAGCTTAAGCCGGGTAGAGACCCAGTACTTC
TRBV7-2	-	TRBJ1-3	TRBD1	CASSFLQGIRNTIYF	TGTGCCAGCAGCTTCCTACAGGGGATTAGAAACACCATATATTTT
TRBV7-9	many	TRBJ2-7	TRBD1	CASSRQGYYEQYF	TGTGCCAGCAGTCGACAGGGGTACTACGAGCAGTACTTC
TRBV24-1	-	TRBJ2-1	TRBD2	CATSDVSGGRYNEQFF	TGTGCCACCAGTGACGTTAGCGGGGGGCGGTACAATGAGCAGTTCTTC
TRBV7-9	few	TRBJ1-1	-	CASSLWEGEMPKNTEAFF	TGTGCCAGCAGCTTATGGGAGGGTGAAATGCCGAAGAACACTGAAGCTTTCTTT
TRBV4-3	few	TRBJ1-1	-	CASSQDWEGPEAFF	TGCGCCAGCAGCCAAGATTGGGAGGGCCCTGAAGCTTTCTTT
TRBV29-1	many	TRBJ2-3	TRBD1	CSVWTGKFADTQYF	TGCAGCGTCTGGACAGGGAAGTTTGCAGATACGCAGTATTTT
TRBV20-1	few	TRBJ1-4	TRBD1	CSVPDRRNEKLFF	TGCAGTGTCCCGGACAGGAGAAATGAAAAACTGTTTTTT